This TCR beta chain was obtained from a study of T cell repertoires in cytomegalovirus infection. For the study at large: Public TCR beta signatures marked donors with CMV infection and the matching HLA.

From the reads, TCRdb called clonotypes with MiXCR, one entry per CDR3 protein. The profile shows 290,000 or so distinct CDR3 sequences, around 9.1% of them singletons. This CDR3 is 14 amino acids long. The germline gives CDR1 WSHSY, CDR2 SAAADI. The ends lost 6 bases at V and 3 bases at J; junction bases unmatched: 7. The study's findings and limits: Carriers of CMV and the relevant HLA type were discriminated by public TCR beta frequency. CMV-specific TCR beta clonotypes restricted by HLA-C were the ones dominating the ex vivo response.

This clonotype was counted only a few times. Its cognate antigen is unknown. The clonotype originates from a human donor in good health (CMV status not recorded). Some clones in this sample may be carry-over from other donors' samples. The sequencing sample was made of PBMCs. The V call is TRBV10-2, the J call TRBJ1-2, with TRBD1 matching 7 bases. CDR3 protein: CASRKRTGDYGYTF. The CDR3 region has the DNA TGCGCCAGCAGGAAAAGAACAGGGGACTATGGCTACACCTTC.